This T cell receptor beta chain was identified during a study of coeliac disease. Study observations and caveats: Largely private TRB repertoires meant most sequences were sample-unique.

Sequencing was performed with immunoSEQ multiplex PCR; in TCRdb, only in-frame clones are kept and a portion is missing. This sample yields roughly 7,900 clones, of which roughly 60% are seen a single time; approximately 3.1% belongs to the top ten. Worth noting for this clone: The target antigen is unknown.

Per the germline V gene, CDR1 is ENHRY and CDR2 is SYGVKD. The CDR3 is 15 amino acids. The V gene end was trimmed by 6 bases and the J gene end by 2 bases; junction bases not matched to a gene: 7. V gene TRBV10-3 combines with J gene TRBJ1-5; 7 bases align to TRBD1. Sequencing was done on a sample of lamina propria lymphocytes from the gut. This sequence originates from a woman aged 60-75 years with active celiac disease. The CDR3 here is CAISATGLGNQPQHF. The CDR3 region has the DNA TGTGCCATCAGCGCGACAGGGCTCGGCAATCAGCCCCAGCATTTT.